This TCR beta chain stems from a study of human thymus T cells. The CDR3 has 15 amino acids. The V end was cut by 5 bases, the J end by 6 bases, with 14 bases between. Germline CDR1 is SGHTA and CDR2 is FQGNSA. TCRdb keeps only in-frame clones here, not all; method: immunoSEQ multiplex PCR. The sample lists tens of thousands of clones, 94% occurring once. Healthy Finnish infants having corrective surgery for congenital heart defects served as donors. A roughly 0.45-1 mL peripheral blood aliquot was taken intraoperatively from four of eight donors. No fixed cell number was used; all available blood leukocytes supplied DNA.

This TCR came from a boy less than two years old with a congenital heart defect but otherwise immunologically healthy. V usage is TRBV7-2 and J usage is TRBJ1-6; D is undetermined. Sequenced material: blood. This chain's CDR3 is CASSPAVSANSPLHF. The CDR3 DNA reads as TGTGCCAGCAGCCCAGCGGTCTCAGCTAATTCACCCCTCCACTTT. Complete variable domain (other parts from reference TRBV7-2 and TRBJ1-6): GAGVSQSPSNKVTEKGKDVELRCDPISGHTALYWYRQSLGQGLEFLIYFQGNSAPDKSGLPSDRFSAERTGGSVSTLTIQRTQQEDSAVYLCASSPAVSANSPLHFGNGTRLTVT.